Presented here are 29 T cell receptor beta chains from one specimen sequenced in a study of T cell repertoires in breast cancer. Paired alpha-beta TCRs of CD8+ T cells were analyzed by expanded emulsion RT-PCR. Unpaired genes were suppressed by blocking oligonucleotides during a second nested PCR. MiXCR, run by TCRdb on the emulsion pairing reads, gives a single entry per CDR3 protein. The sample carries some 37,000 distinct CDR3 sequences, roughly 44% recorded once. The material sequenced was CD8+ T cells. The receptors here all came from a pool of human donors with breast cancer or a healthy control (not recorded which).

This clonotype was detected a few times. The rearrangement uses TRBV20-1 and TRBJ1-5; D may be TRBD1 (6 bases). The CDR3 is 16 amino acids. Trimming shortened V by 4 bases and J by 0 bases, and 16 bases separated the two germline ends. CDR1 DFQATT and CDR2 SNEGSKA come from the germline V gene (reference sequence). CDR3 sequence: CSAIIQGGDSNQPQHF. CDR3 bases: TGCAGTGCTATAATACAGGGCGGGGATAGCAATCAGCCCCAGCATTTT.

Only a few counts were recorded for this clonotype. The gene calls are TRBV20-1 and TRBJ2-5; TRBD2 aligns across 10 bases. The V and J ends lost 1 base and 2 bases, in that order; junction bases with no gene match: 7. The length of the CDR3 is 16 residues. Germline V gives CDR1 DFQATT, CDR2 SNEGSKA (reference sequence). The CDR3 DNA is TGCAGTGCTAGAGCTCTAGCGGGAGCTGATCAAGAGACCCAGTACTTC. Its translation: CSARALAGADQETQYF.

Only a few counts were recorded for this clonotype. The chain carries TRBV7-6 and TRBJ2-1; 11 bases agree with TRBD1. Germline loops: CDR1 SGHVS, CDR2 FNYEAQ. This CDR3 spans 14 amino acids. The V gene end was trimmed by 6 bases and the J gene end by 8 bases; junction bases not matched to a gene: 6. The CDR3 reads CASSKGQGVYEQFF. CDR3 coding DNA: TGTGCCAGCAGTAAGGGACAGGGGGTCTATGAGCAGTTCTTC.

The rearrangement uses TRBV4-1 and TRBJ1-5; D is unclear. The CDR3 is made up of 15 amino acids. Germline V gives CDR1 MGHRA, CDR2 YSYEKL. V was pared by 0 bases and J by 7 bases, with 13 bases between. The CDR3 here is CASSQDAQAWQPQHF. The CDR3 nucleotides are TGCGCCAGCAGCCAAGATGCGCAAGCCTGGCAGCCCCAGCATTTT.

The chain links TRBV5-4 to TRBJ2-1, with unresolved D. Trimming pared 3 bases from V and 4 bases from J, leaving 17 bases between. The CDR3 runs 16 residues. CDR1 is SGHNT, CDR2 YYREEE, per germline (reference sequence). CDR3 region: CASSSGSPEDYNEQFF. The CDR3 DNA reads TGTGCCAGCAGCTCGGGCTCCCCCGAGGATTACAATGAGCAGTTCTTC. Supplemented by reference TRBV5-4 and TRBJ2-1, the full variable domain reads ETGVTQSPTHLIKTRGQQVTLRCSSQSGHNTVSWYQQALGQGPQFIFQYYREEENGRGNFPPRFSGLQFPNYSSELNVNALELDDSALYLCASSSGSPEDYNEQFFGPGTRLTVL.

V gene TRBV5-4 combines with J gene TRBJ2-2; D may be TRBD1 (5 bases). The CDR3 extends over 12 amino acids. Germline V gene data show CDR1 as SGHNT and CDR2 as YYREEE (reference sequence). The V end lost 10 bases, the J end lost 2 bases, and 9 bases lay between the germline ends. The CDR3 spells CAGAANTGELFF. In DNA, the CDR3 is TGTGCCGGGGCGGCCAACACCGGGGAGCTGTTTTTT.

The chain recombines TRBV28 with TRBJ1-6; D not certain. This CDR3 contains 14 residues. Germline-derived CDR1 and CDR2 are MDHEN and SYDVKM. V lost 3 bases to trimming and J lost 9 bases, with 12 bases between them. CDR3 sequence: CASSLAELGSPLHF. The CDR3 bases are TGTGCCAGCAGTTTGGCCGAGTTAGGTTCACCCCTCCACTTT.

The rearrangement uses TRBV7-9 and TRBJ1-6; D call uncertain. The CDR3 contains 13 residues. CDR1 and CDR2 (germline): SEHNR, FQNEAQ (reference sequence). V lost 5 bases to trimming and J lost 6 bases, with 8 bases between them. In DNA, the CDR3 is TGTGCCAGCAGCCGGGCACTTAATTCACCCCTCCACTTT. Translated: CASSRALNSPLHF.

This chain uses TRBV10-1 with TRBJ2-3; 10 nucleotides line up with TRBD2. Germline CDR1 WNHNN, CDR2 SYGVQD (reference sequence). V gave up 3 bases and J gave up 0 bases; unmatched junction bases: 15. The CDR3 extends over 20 amino acids. This chain's CDR3 is CASSDPTGLAGAGSTDTQYF. The CDR3 DNA follows: TGCGCCAGCAGTGACCCTACGGGCCTAGCGGGAGCCGGAAGCACAGATACGCAGTATTTT.

Note on this clonotype: A read error may account for a junction end that differs from germline. The chain recombines TRBV5-4 with TRBJ2-7, with D possibly being TRBD1 (5 bases). The CDR3 loop spans 14 amino acids. Germline CDR1 and CDR2: SGHNT and YYREEE (reference sequence). In nucleotides, the CDR3 is TGTGCCAGCAGCTTGAAGGTGGGGCCCTACGAGCAGTGCTTC. Its translation: CASSLKVGPYEQCF. The whole variable domain, filled in from reference TRBV5-4 and TRBJ2-7, reads ETGVTQSPTHLIKTRGQQVTLRCSSQSGHNTVSWYQQALGQGPQFIFQYYREEENGRGNFPPRFSGLQFPNYSSELNVNALELDDSALYLCASSLKVGPYEQCFGPGTRLTVT.

There are a few counts of this clonotype. The CDR3: CASTLTGVNYGYTF. For the CDR3, the DNA is TGTGCCAGCACCCTGACAGGGGTAAACTATGGCTACACCTTC. The chain employs TRBV7-9 and TRBJ1-2, with 8 nucleotides matching TRBD1. From germline, CDR1 is SEHNR and CDR2 FQNEAQ (reference sequence). J lost 2 bases, V lost 7 bases, and 6 bases had no gene match. The CDR3 totals 14 residues.

V usage is TRBV12-3 or TRBV12-4 and J usage is TRBJ2-1, with 7 bases lining up with TRBD1. This CDR3 is built from 15 residues. Trimming at V came to 5 bases and at J to 6 bases, leaving 10 bases not matched to a gene. The CDR3 is CASSTQGPRGNEQFF. Written as DNA, the CDR3 is TGTGCCAGCAGTACACAGGGGCCTAGGGGCAATGAGCAGTTCTTC.

This clonotype was counted once. The chain joins TRBV2 to TRBJ2-3; a possible D gene is TRBD1 (6 bases). With 3 bases removed from V and 8 bases from J, the gap between germline ends came to 24 bases. The CDR3 is made up of 17 amino acids. Looked up from germline, CDR1 is SNHLY and CDR2 is FYNNEI. The CDR3 spells CASSDLRGGQGIVTQYF. Written as DNA, the CDR3 is TGTGCCAGCAGTGACCTGCGTGGTGGTCAGGGGATAGTTACGCAGTATTTT. The full variable domain, rest sourced from reference TRBV2 and TRBJ2-3, is EPEVTQTPSHQVTQMGQEVILRCVPISNHLYFYWYRQILGQKVEFLVSFYNNEISEKSEIFDDQFSVERPDGSNFTLKIRSTKLEDSAMYFCASSDLRGGQGIVTQYFGPGTRLTVL.

V gene TRBV12-5 combines with J gene TRBJ2-5; maybe TRBD1 (6 bases). The germline V and J ends were trimmed by 4 bases and 5 bases, with 17 bases remaining between them. Germline V gene lookup returns CDR1 LGHNT and CDR2 FRNRAP. This CDR3 spans 15 amino acids. CDR3 in amino acids: CASGYGRDTGETQYF. The CDR3 DNA follows: TGTGCTAGTGGTTACGGCCGGGACACCGGGGAGACCCAGTACTTC.

This sequence joins TRBV7-2 and TRBJ2-3; 9 bases are shared with TRBD2. J was trimmed by 12 bases and V by 2 bases; bases with no gene match: 6. The CDR3 covers 13 residues. Germline values: CDR1 SGHTA, CDR2 FQGNSA. In nucleotides, the CDR3 is TGTGCCAGCAGCTTAAAGAGCGGGGGGCGCCAGTATTTT. It codes for CASSLKSGGRQYF.

The chain combines TRBV20-1 with TRBJ1-5; D is possibly TRBD1 (5 bases). V was shortened by 5 bases and J by 6 bases, with 14 bases between the two germline ends. Germline V gives CDR1 DFQATT, CDR2 SNEGSKA (reference sequence). CDR3 length: 13 amino acids. CDR3 nucleotides: TGCAGTGCTCAGACGAGTCAGGGTCAGCCCCAGCATTTT. Protein sequence: CSAQTSQGQPQHF.

The chain employs TRBV15 and TRBJ1-2; D gene uncertain. V was pared by 0 bases and J by 7 bases, with 12 bases between. The length of the CDR3 is 14 residues. The germline CDR1 and CDR2 sequences are LNHNV and YYDKDF (reference sequence). The CDR3 sequence: CATSRDRAGCGYTF. CDR3 in DNA: TGTGCCACCAGCAGAGATCGGGCAGGTTGTGGCTACACCTTC.

The chain links TRBV7-8 to TRBJ2-1; D is possibly TRBD1 or TRBD2 (5 bases each). CDR3 length: 15 amino acids. Between the trimmed V and J ends, which lost 8 bases and 2 bases, there was a span of 16 bases. The germline V gene has CDR1 SGHVS and CDR2 FQNEAQ. CDR3 protein: CASAHGRGTYNEQFF. The CDR3 nucleotides read TGTGCCAGCGCCCACGGTCGGGGCACCTACAATGAGCAGTTCTTC.

The chain couples TRBV4-2 to TRBJ2-1; TRBD2 matches at 13 bases. Germline V lookup: CDR1 LGHNA, CDR2 YNFKEQ. V was clipped by 3 bases and J by 6 bases; unmatched bases: 11. The CDR3 extends over 18 amino acids. Written as DNA, the CDR3 is TGTGCCAGCAGCCATCCCACCCAGACTAGCGGGGGGCCCAATGAGCAGTTCTTC. As protein: CASSHPTQTSGGPNEQFF.

This chain connects TRBV19 to TRBJ1-1; 9 bases agree with TRBD1. V lost 11 bases to trimming and J lost 3 bases; unmatched junction nucleotides: 13. Germline CDR1 is LNHDA and CDR2 is SQIVND (reference sequence). The CDR3 sequence is 15 residues long. The CDR3 coding sequence is TGTGCCTGTAATCGCTGGGACAGGGATTACACTGAAGCTTTCTTT. Protein: CACNRWDRDYTEAFF.

In this sample, this clonotype turned up many times. No DNA is shown, since the ends of the CDR3 on it are uncertain; the CDR3 is the one TCRdb lists. This rearrangement joins TRBV27 to TRBJ2-7; whether TRBD2, the table's D call, matches the DNA was not checked. CDR1 and CDR2 from the germline V gene are MNHEY and SMNVEV (reference sequence). The CDR3 contains 14 residues when both ends are counted. CDR3 loop: CASSTSGLSGEQYF.

There are a few counts of this clonotype. The chain is built from TRBV20-1 and TRBJ2-1, with TRBD2 identical over 9 bases. The CDR3 runs to 14 residues. Germline trimming cut 3 bases from V and 6 bases from J; bases unmatched to any gene: 6. Per germline, CDR1 DFQATT and CDR2 SNEGSKA (reference sequence). CDR3 in amino acids: CSASMGLAVNEQFF. CDR3 coding DNA: TGCAGTGCTAGTATGGGACTAGCAGTCAATGAGCAGTTCTTC.

This clonotype turned up a few times. This chain uses TRBV19 with TRBJ2-7; 9 positions match TRBD1. Losses at the gene ends were 6 bases for V and 4 bases for J; bases not matched to a gene: 4. Per germline, CDR1 LNHDA and CDR2 SQIVND (reference sequence). CDR3 length: 13 residues. The CDR3 loop is CASRDRGVYEQYF. Here the CDR3 DNA reads TGTGCCAGTAGGGACAGGGGAGTTTACGAGCAGTACTTC.

V usage is TRBV9 and J usage is TRBJ2-3; D gene ambiguous. V was pared by 0 bases and J by 0 bases, with 5 bases between. Germline V gene lookup returns CDR1 SGDLS and CDR2 YYNGEE. The length of the CDR3 is 14 residues. This chain's CDR3 is CASSVALSTDTQYF. In nucleotides, the CDR3 is TGTGCCAGCAGCGTAGCCCTTAGCACAGATACGCAGTATTTT.

The table lists this clonotype with a few counts. The chain combines TRBV18 with TRBJ2-1; unclear D gene. Trimming cost V 2 bases and J 10 bases, with 9 bases left between them. The CDR3 runs 12 residues. Germline lookup yields CDR1 KGHSH and CDR2 LQKENI. CDR3 loop: CASSPDSSEQFF. The CDR3 bases are TGTGCCAGCTCACCAGACTCATCGGAGCAGTTCTTC.

The V gene is TRBV4-1, the J gene TRBJ2-5; D perhaps matches TRBD1 (6 bases). Between the trimmed V and J ends, which lost 1 base and 5 bases, there was a span of 11 bases. CDR3 length: 14 amino acids. Germline assignment: CDR1 MGHRA and CDR2 YSYEKL. CDR3 in amino acids: CASSQVTGWETQYF. CDR3 sequence (DNA): TGCGCCAGCAGCCAAGTCACAGGGTGGGAGACCCAGTACTTC.

A word on this clonotype: A much larger clone lies one base from this, so it may be a read error. The V and J genes are TRBV15 and TRBJ2-6, with D tentatively TRBD2 (6 bases). This CDR3 comprises 17 residues. Germline V CDR1 and CDR2: LNHNV, YYDKDF (reference sequence). The CDR3 reads CATSRDGGSSGANVLAF. The DNA for the CDR3 is TGTGCCACCAGCAGAGATGGGGGGTCCTCTGGGGCCAACGTCCTGGCTTTC.

A note on this clonotype: A much larger clone sits a single nucleotide away, making a read error possible. The J gene is TRBJ1-1, the V gene TRBV4-2, with no clear D. CDR1 is LGHNA and CDR2 is YNFKEQ in the germline V gene. The CDR3 covers 15 residues. CDR3 loop: CASRQDWQMNTEAFF. The CDR3 nucleotides are TGTGCCAGCAGACAAGACTGGCAGATGAACACTGAAGCTTTCTTT.

CDR3 in DNA: TGTGCCAGCAGTCGCTTCCTCATGGTCAACTATGGCTACACCTTC. Protein product: CASSRFLMVNYGYTF. The chain recombines TRBV2 with TRBJ1-2; D gene ambiguous. V lost 5 bases and J lost 2, with 15 bases in between. The CDR3 covers 15 residues. Germline CDR1 reads SNHLY; CDR2 reads FYNNEI.